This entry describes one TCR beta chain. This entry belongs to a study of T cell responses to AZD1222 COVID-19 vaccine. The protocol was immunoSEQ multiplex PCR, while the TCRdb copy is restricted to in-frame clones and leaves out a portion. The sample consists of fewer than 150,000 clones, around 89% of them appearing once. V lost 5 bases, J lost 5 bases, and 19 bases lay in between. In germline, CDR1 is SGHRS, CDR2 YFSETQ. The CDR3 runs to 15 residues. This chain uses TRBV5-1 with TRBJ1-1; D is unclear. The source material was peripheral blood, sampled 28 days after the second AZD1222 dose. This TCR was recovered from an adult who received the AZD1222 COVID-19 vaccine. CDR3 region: CASSPGGPLRTEAFF. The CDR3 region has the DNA TGCGCCAGCAGTCCTGGAGGGCCCTTACGGACTGAAGCTTTCTTT. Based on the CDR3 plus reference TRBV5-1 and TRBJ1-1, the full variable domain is KAGVTQTPRYLIKTRGQQVTLSCSPISGHRSVSWYQQTPGQGLQFLFEYFSETQRNKGNFPGRFSGRQFSNSRSEMNVSTLELGDSALYLCASSPGGPLRTEAFFGQGTRLTVV.